The 32 T cell receptor beta chains reported below all come from one sample, sequenced in a study of CD8 T cells in Susac syndrome. Random hexamers served to reverse transcribe roughly 0.5 to 1 ug RNA. TCRdb re-analysed the immunoSEQ multiplex PCR reads in MiXCR, keeping a single row per CDR3 protein. The profile covers 150,000 to 200,000 distinct CDR3 sequences, with 94% appearing a single time and approximately 0.11% taken by the ten largest. Input material: CD4+ T cells from PBMCs. The receptors shown here come from a human donor with Susac syndrome.

J is TRBJ1-6 and V is TRBV20-1; no clear D. The CDR3 extends over 16 amino acids. Between the trimmed V and J ends, which lost 0 bases and 5 bases, there was a span of 14 bases. Germline CDR1 DFQATT, CDR2 SNEGSKA (reference sequence). In DNA, the CDR3 is TGCAGTGCTAGAGATGGGCGGTCTGTTAATAATTCACCCCTCCACTTT. Its protein is CSARDGRSVNNSPLHF.

The chain is built from TRBV9 and TRBJ1-1; D remains unclear. This CDR3 has 13 residues. Trimming cost V 3 bases and J 0 bases, with 6 bases left between them. Germline values: CDR1 SGDLS, CDR2 YYNGEE. CDR3 region: CASSAYMNTEAFF. The CDR3 DNA sequence: TGTGCCAGCAGCGCTTACATGAACACTGAAGCTTTCTTT.

This rearrangement joins TRBV20-1 to TRBJ1-5; 7 bases fit TRBD1. Germline loops: CDR1 DFQATT, CDR2 SNEGSKA (reference sequence). This CDR3 contains 15 residues. V shed 1 base, J shed 4 bases, and the junction held 7 bases outside the gene matches. CDR3: CSARVHQGGNQPQHF. For the CDR3, the DNA is TGCAGTGCTAGAGTCCACCAGGGGGGAAATCAGCCCCAGCATTTT.

The chain combines TRBV4-2 with TRBJ1-5, with D unclear. Germline lookup yields CDR1 LGHNA and CDR2 YNFKEQ. CDR3 size: 15 residues. Trimming removed 0 bases at V and 5 bases at J, with 11 bases between. CDR3 nucleotide sequence: TGTGCCAGCAGCCAAGATTCCGGCCTCTATCAGCCCCAGCATTTT. Its translation is CASSQDSGLYQPQHF.

This chain joins TRBV6-2 or TRBV6-3 and TRBJ2-1, with 11 bases aligning to TRBD2. The CDR3 has 16 residues. Germline CDR1 reads MNHEY; CDR2 reads SVGEGT. V lost 6 bases, J lost 1 base, and 5 bases stayed unmatched. Here the CDR3 DNA reads TGTGCCAGCAGACAGCTAGCGGGGGGATCCTACAATGAGCAGTTCTTC. This codes for CASRQLAGGSYNEQFF.

The rearrangement uses TRBV7-9 and TRBJ1-6; TRBD1 matches at 9 bases. Per the germline V gene, CDR1 is SEHNR and CDR2 is FQNEAQ (reference sequence). The CDR3 sequence is 15 residues long. V lost 4 bases, J lost 9 bases, and 7 bases stayed unmatched. This chain's CDR3 is CASSSSDRGVSPLHF. CDR3 DNA: TGTGCCAGCAGCTCCTCCGACAGGGGGGTTTCACCCCTCCACTTT.

This clonotype is a singleton in its sample. The chain links TRBV2 to TRBJ1-5; 8 bases agree with TRBD1. The junction had 7 bases not matched to a gene; V was cut back by 6 bases and J by 3 bases. The CDR3 consists of 15 residues. Germline V CDR1 and CDR2: SNHLY, FYNNEI. CDR3 protein: CASRQQGVDNQPQHF. The DNA for the CDR3 is TGTGCCAGCAGACAACAGGGGGTTGACAATCAGCCCCAGCATTTT.

The chain joins TRBV5-1 to TRBJ1-2; D is ambiguous. CDR3 length: 14 amino acids. Trimming left V 3 bases short and J 6 bases short, with 15 bases between. The germline V gene has CDR1 SGHRS and CDR2 YFSETQ. CDR3 residues: CASSSPTHTDGYTF. The CDR3 bases are TGCGCCAGCAGCTCCCCGACTCATACGGATGGCTACACCTTC.

The chain recombines TRBV29-1 with TRBJ2-7; D gene uncertain. V lost 4 bases to trimming and J lost 7 bases, with 11 bases between them. This CDR3 region has 11 residues. In germline, CDR1 is SQVTM, CDR2 ANQGSEA. The CDR3 DNA sequence: TGCAGCGTTGCCGTCTACCAGGAGCAGTACTTC. It is translated as CSVAVYQEQYF.

This clonotype came up once. V usage is TRBV20-1 and J usage is TRBJ2-7, with D possibly being TRBD2 (5 bases). The CDR3 spans 13 residues. V lost 4 bases and J lost 1, with 11 bases in between. The germline gives CDR1 DFQATT, CDR2 SNEGSKA (reference sequence). The CDR3 nucleotides read TGCAGTGCTACTCGGGGTTGGTCCTACGAGCAGTACTTC. Translating it yields CSATRGWSYEQYF.

The chain combines TRBV7-9 with TRBJ2-1, with a weak D call TRBD2 (6 bases). This CDR3 has 17 residues. Germline V gene sequence: CDR1 SEHNR, CDR2 FQNEAQ (reference sequence). Trimming left V 4 bases short and J 3 bases short, with 19 bases between. The CDR3 loop is CASSSGGAGSFYNEQFF. The CDR3 DNA reads TGTGCCAGCAGCTCAGGAGGGGCGGGGAGTTTCTACAATGAGCAGTTCTTC.

The chain recombines TRBV2 with TRBJ2-6; D remains unclear. Germline loops: CDR1 SNHLY, CDR2 FYNNEI. This CDR3 contains 15 residues. V was pared by 3 bases and J by 4 bases, with 10 bases between. This chain's CDR3 is CASSDVGFGANVLTF. The CDR3, as DNA: TGTGCCAGCAGTGACGTAGGGTTCGGGGCCAACGTCCTGACTTTC.

CDR3 DNA: TGCGCCAGCAGCCAAGATGTGGTAGCCGGGGAGCAGTACTTC. Protein: CASSQDVVAGEQYF. The chain combines TRBV4-1 with TRBJ2-7; D is uncertain. Germline V gene data show CDR1 as MGHRA and CDR2 as YSYEKL. The CDR3 covers 14 residues. Trimming removed 0 bases at V and 7 bases at J, with 13 bases between.

The chain employs TRBV20-1 and TRBJ1-5; tentative D call: TRBD1 (5 bases). The V end was cut by 1 base, the J end by 2 bases, with 15 bases between. CDR1 and CDR2 from the germline V gene are DFQATT and SNEGSKA (reference sequence). The CDR3 contains 16 residues. CDR3 residues: CSARGDPPHGNQPQHF. CDR3 coding DNA: TGCAGTGCTAGAGGGGACCCACCGCACGGCAATCAGCCCCAGCATTTT.

This clonotype was seen only once. CDR3 bases: TGTGCCAGCAGCCAGGGGGGGGCCGGGAATTCACCCCTCCACTTT. This gives the protein CASSQGGAGNSPLHF. The V gene is TRBV14, the J gene TRBJ1-6; possibly TRBD1 for D (6 bases). Germline CDR1 is SGHDN and CDR2 is FVKESK. The CDR3 extends over 15 amino acids. Trimming cost V 3 bases and J 7 bases, with 13 bases left between them.

This chain connects TRBV14 to TRBJ1-1, with 7 bases aligning to TRBD1. Looked up from germline, CDR1 is SGHDN and CDR2 is FVKESK. The CDR3 loop spans 15 amino acids. Unmatched junction bases numbered 11, after V lost 4 bases and J lost 6 bases. The CDR3 spells CASSRGDSRLSEAFF. The CDR3 nucleotides read TGTGCCAGCAGCCGGGGGGACAGTAGACTGTCTGAAGCTTTCTTT. The variable domain in full, with the rest retrieved from reference TRBV14 and TRBJ1-1, is EAGVTQFPSHSVIEKGQTVTLRCDPISGHDNLYWYRRVMGKEIKFLLHFVKESKQDESGMPNNRFLAERTGGTYSTLKVQPAELEDSGVYFCASSRGDSRLSEAFFGQGTRLTVV.

This chain links TRBV12-3 or TRBV12-4 with TRBJ1-2, with TRBD1 matching over 10 bases. This CDR3 is built from 14 residues. The V and J ends lost 7 bases and 2 bases, in that order; junction bases with no gene match: 4. The CDR3 DNA reads TGTGCCAGCACCCCGACAGGGGGCAACTATGGCTACACCTTC. Translating gives CASTPTGGNYGYTF.

The rearrangement uses TRBV28 and TRBJ2-2, with D perhaps matching TRBD1 (6 bases). The CDR3 loop spans 13 amino acids. Trimming removed 2 bases at V and 7 bases at J, with 8 bases between. Per germline, CDR1 MDHEN and CDR2 SYDVKM. This CDR3 reads CASSLPGDGELFF. For the CDR3, the DNA is TGTGCCAGCAGTTTACCAGGGGACGGGGAGCTGTTTTTT.

The chain uses TRBV6-1 and TRBJ2-3, with D perhaps matching TRBD2 (6 bases). The CDR3 is made up of 16 amino acids. Trimming took 6 bases from V and 2 from J, leaving 18 bases between them. CDR1 is MNHNS and CDR2 is SASEGT in the germline V gene. This CDR3 is CASRNPGASDTDTQYF. CDR3 nucleotides: TGTGCCAGCAGAAACCCCGGGGCTAGCGACACAGATACGCAGTATTTT.

This sequence joins TRBV20-1 and TRBJ1-2; D perhaps matches TRBD1 (5 bases). Trimming cost V 3 bases and J 3 bases, with 8 bases left between them. The CDR3 covers 12 residues. The germline V gene encodes CDR1 DFQATT and CDR2 SNEGSKA (reference sequence). CDR3 sequence reads: CSASGDHYGYTF. In nucleotides, the CDR3 is TGCAGTGCTAGTGGGGACCACTATGGCTACACCTTC.

V gene TRBV6-2 or TRBV6-3 combines with J gene TRBJ1-2; D not certain. V lost 5 bases, J lost 7 bases, and 8 bases lay in between. Germline CDR1 and CDR2: MNHEY and SVGEGT. The CDR3 has 11 amino acids. CDR3 residues: CASSPASGYTF. The CDR3 DNA reads as TGTGCCAGCAGTCCCGCGTCTGGCTACACCTTC.

The chain employs TRBV2 and TRBJ1-2; D is ambiguous. Trimming removed 4 bases at V and 8 bases at J, with 14 bases between. The CDR3 is 13 residues long. Germline CDR1 SNHLY, CDR2 FYNNEI. The CDR3 region is CASSADSLGGYTF. The CDR3, as DNA: TGTGCCAGCAGTGCGGATAGTCTAGGGGGCTACACCTTC. The variable domain in full, completed from reference TRBV2 and TRBJ1-2, reads EPEVTQTPSHQVTQMGQEVILRCVPISNHLYFYWYRQILGQKVEFLVSFYNNEISEKSEIFDDQFSVERPDGSNFTLKIRSTKLEDSAMYFCASSADSLGGYTFGSGTRLTVV.

The chain uses TRBV7-2 and TRBJ2-3, with D tentatively TRBD1 or TRBD2 (5 bases each). V lost 5 bases and J 4 bases, leaving 13 bases between the germline ends. Per the germline V gene, CDR1 is SGHTA and CDR2 is FQGNSA. This CDR3 has 14 residues. CDR3 in amino acids: CASSQWDGSDTQYF. CDR3 bases: TGTGCCAGCAGCCAATGGGACGGTTCAGATACGCAGTATTTT.

The V call is TRBV20-1, the J call TRBJ1-1; D gene uncertain. This CDR3 region has 12 residues. Germline V gene sequence: CDR1 DFQATT, CDR2 SNEGSKA (reference sequence). The germline V and J ends were trimmed by 4 bases and 7 bases, with 13 bases remaining between them. The CDR3 protein is CSAKQRSGEAFF. The CDR3 bases are TGCAGTGCTAAACAGAGGTCGGGTGAAGCTTTCTTT.

This chain connects TRBV6-5 to TRBJ2-5; 7 nucleotides line up with TRBD1. The length of the CDR3 is 15 residues. V lost 2 bases and J lost 3; bases outside the gene matches: 6. Germline V gene data show CDR1 as MNHEY and CDR2 as SVGAGI. CDR3 sequence: CASSYGKGAEETQYF. The CDR3 nucleotides are TGTGCCAGCAGTTACGGAAAGGGGGCCGAAGAGACCCAGTACTTC.

Turning to this clonotype: One junction end does not reproduce the germline sequence, and a read error may be involved. The chain combines TRBV7-7 with TRBJ2-5; D is perhaps TRBD1 or TRBD2 (5 bases each). Per germline, CDR1 SSHAT and CDR2 FNYEAQ (reference sequence). The CDR3 runs to 13 residues. Here the CDR3 reads CASSPTGARTQYF. The CDR3 region has the DNA TGTGCTAGCAGCCCCACCGGGGCACGGACCCAGTACTTC.

The rearrangement uses TRBV25-1 and TRBJ2-2, with 11 bases that match TRBD1. The CDR3 is made up of 16 amino acids. The V and J ends lost 4 bases and 7 bases, in that order; junction bases with no gene match: 8. Germline CDR1 is MGHDK and CDR2 is SYGVNS. The CDR3 loop is CASSGRDRGYIGELFF. CDR3 sequence (DNA): TGTGCCAGCAGTGGACGGGACAGGGGGTATATCGGGGAGCTGTTTTTT.

This rearrangement joins TRBV4-1 to TRBJ1-1; D is possibly TRBD1 (5 bases). V was clipped by 4 bases and J by 1 base, with 10 bases between them. The CDR3 contains 14 residues. The V gene's germline CDR1 is MGHRA and CDR2 YSYEKL. CDR3 nucleotide sequence: TGCGCCAGCAGCCCGGGGGGAAAGAACACTGAAGCTTTCTTT. It encodes CASSPGGKNTEAFF.

The chain combines TRBV30 with TRBJ1-1; D ambiguous. Per germline, CDR1 GTSNPN and CDR2 SVGIG (reference sequence). Trimming left V 0 bases short and J 4 bases short, with 9 bases between. The CDR3 consists of 13 residues. CDR3 amino acids: CAWSVLRGTEAFF. CDR3 coding DNA: TGTGCCTGGAGTGTACTACGGGGCACTGAAGCTTTCTTT.

The gene calls are TRBV4-1 and TRBJ2-5, with 10 bases aligning to TRBD2. This CDR3 comprises 17 residues. CDR1 is MGHRA, CDR2 YSYEKL, per germline. Trimming cost V 2 bases and J 5 bases; bases outside gene matches: 11. Here the CDR3 reads CASSQTTGTSDRETQYF. The CDR3 coding sequence is TGCGCCAGCAGCCAAACTACAGGGACTAGCGATCGCGAGACCCAGTACTTC.

This CDR3 reads CSVRNPGQGKDEQYF. The CDR3 nucleotides are TGCAGCGTTCGAAACCCGGGACAGGGGAAAGACGAGCAGTACTTC. The chain joins TRBV29-1 to TRBJ2-7; the match to TRBD1 covers 10 bases. From germline, CDR1 is SQVTM and CDR2 ANQGSEA. The CDR3 covers 15 residues. Trimming removed 5 bases from V and 5 bases from J; junction bases left unmatched: 12.

V is TRBV3-1 and J is TRBJ1-1; no definite D call. V was shortened by 4 bases and J by 6 bases, with 15 bases between the two germline ends. CDR3 length: 14 residues. Germline assignment: CDR1 LGHDT and CDR2 YNNKEL (reference sequence). The CDR3 protein is CASSRAPRIPEAFF. CDR3 nucleotide sequence: TGTGCCAGCAGCCGGGCTCCCAGAATACCTGAAGCTTTCTTT. The full variable domain, completed using reference TRBV3-1 and TRBJ1-1, is DTAVSQTPKYLVTQMGNDKSIKCEQNLGHDTMYWYKQDSKKFLKIMFSYNNKELIINETVPNRFSPKSPDKAHLNLHINSLELGDSAVYFCASSRAPRIPEAFFGQGTRLTVV.